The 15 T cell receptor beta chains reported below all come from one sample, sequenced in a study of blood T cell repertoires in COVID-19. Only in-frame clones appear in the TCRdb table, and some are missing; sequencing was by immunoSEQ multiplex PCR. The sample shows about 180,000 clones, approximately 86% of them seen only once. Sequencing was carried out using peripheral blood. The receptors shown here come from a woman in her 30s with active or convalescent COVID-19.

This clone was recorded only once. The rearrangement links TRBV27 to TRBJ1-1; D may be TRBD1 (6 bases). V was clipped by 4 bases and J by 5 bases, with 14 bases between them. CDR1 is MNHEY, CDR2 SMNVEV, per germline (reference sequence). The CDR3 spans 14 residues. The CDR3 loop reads CASSSDRPWTEAFF. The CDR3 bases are TGTGCCAGCAGTTCAGACAGGCCGTGGACTGAAGCTTTCTTT.

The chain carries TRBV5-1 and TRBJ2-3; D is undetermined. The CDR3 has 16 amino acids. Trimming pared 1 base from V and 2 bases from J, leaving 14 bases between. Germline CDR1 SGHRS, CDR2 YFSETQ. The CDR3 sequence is CASSLKRSKDTDTQYF. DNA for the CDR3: TGCGCCAGCAGCTTGAAACGGTCGAAAGACACAGATACGCAGTATTTT. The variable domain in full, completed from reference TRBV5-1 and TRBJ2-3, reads KAGVTQTPRYLIKTRGQQVTLSCSPISGHRSVSWYQQTPGQGLQFLFEYFSETQRNKGNFPGRFSGRQFSNSRSEMNVSTLELGDSALYLCASSLKRSKDTDTQYFGPGTRLTVL.

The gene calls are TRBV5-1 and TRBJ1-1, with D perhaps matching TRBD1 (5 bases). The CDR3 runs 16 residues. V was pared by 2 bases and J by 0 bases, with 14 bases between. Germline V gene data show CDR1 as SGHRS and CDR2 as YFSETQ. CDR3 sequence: CASSFWSRVMNTEAFF. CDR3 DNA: TGCGCCAGCAGCTTCTGGTCCAGGGTAATGAACACTGAAGCTTTCTTT. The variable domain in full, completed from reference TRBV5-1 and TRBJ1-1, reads KAGVTQTPRYLIKTRGQQVTLSCSPISGHRSVSWYQQTPGQGLQFLFEYFSETQRNKGNFPGRFSGRQFSNSRSEMNVSTLELGDSALYLCASSFWSRVMNTEAFFGQGTRLTVV.

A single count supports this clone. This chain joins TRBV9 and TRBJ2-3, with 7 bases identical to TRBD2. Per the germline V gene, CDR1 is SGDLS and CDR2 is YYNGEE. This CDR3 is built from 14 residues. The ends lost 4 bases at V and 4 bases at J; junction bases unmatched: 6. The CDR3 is CASSLGSGADTQYF. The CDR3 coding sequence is TGTGCCAGCAGCCTCGGGAGCGGGGCAGATACGCAGTATTTT.

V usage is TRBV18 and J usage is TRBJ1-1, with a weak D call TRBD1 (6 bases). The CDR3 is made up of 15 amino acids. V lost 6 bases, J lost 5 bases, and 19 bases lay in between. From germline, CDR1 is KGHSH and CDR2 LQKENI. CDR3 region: CASSQSGGLVTEAFF. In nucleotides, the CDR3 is TGTGCCAGCTCCCAAAGCGGGGGGCTGGTGACTGAAGCTTTCTTT.

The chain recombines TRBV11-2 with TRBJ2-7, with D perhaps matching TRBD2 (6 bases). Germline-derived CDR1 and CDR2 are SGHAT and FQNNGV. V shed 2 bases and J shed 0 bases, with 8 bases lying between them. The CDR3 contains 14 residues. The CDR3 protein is CASSLIGSSYEQYF. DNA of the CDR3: TGTGCCAGCAGCTTAATCGGGAGCTCCTACGAGCAGTACTTC.

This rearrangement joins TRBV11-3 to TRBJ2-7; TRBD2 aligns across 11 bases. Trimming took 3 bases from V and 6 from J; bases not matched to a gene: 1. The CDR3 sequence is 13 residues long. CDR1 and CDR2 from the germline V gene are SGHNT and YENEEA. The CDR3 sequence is CASSLTSGAEQYF. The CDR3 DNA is TGTGCCAGCAGCTTGACTAGCGGGGCCGAGCAGTACTTC.

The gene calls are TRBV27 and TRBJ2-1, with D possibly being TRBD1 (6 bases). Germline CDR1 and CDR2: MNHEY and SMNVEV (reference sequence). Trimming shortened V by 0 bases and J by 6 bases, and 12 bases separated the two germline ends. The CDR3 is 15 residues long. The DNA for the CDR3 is TGTGCCAGCAGTTTATCGGACAGAGAAGTCAATGAGCAGTTCTTC. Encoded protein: CASSLSDREVNEQFF.

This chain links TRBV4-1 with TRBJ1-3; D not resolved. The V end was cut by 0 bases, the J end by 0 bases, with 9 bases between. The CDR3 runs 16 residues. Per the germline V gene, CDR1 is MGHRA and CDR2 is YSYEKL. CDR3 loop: CASSQDPGYSGNTIYF. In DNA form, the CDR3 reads TGCGCCAGCAGCCAAGATCCAGGTTACTCTGGAAACACCATATATTTT.

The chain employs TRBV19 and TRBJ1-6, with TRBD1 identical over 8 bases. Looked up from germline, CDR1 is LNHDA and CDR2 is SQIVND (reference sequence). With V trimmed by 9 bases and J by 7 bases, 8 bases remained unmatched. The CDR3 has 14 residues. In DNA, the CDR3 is TGTGCCAGCGCCAAGACAGGGGAAAATTCACCCCTCCACTTT. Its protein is CASAKTGENSPLHF.

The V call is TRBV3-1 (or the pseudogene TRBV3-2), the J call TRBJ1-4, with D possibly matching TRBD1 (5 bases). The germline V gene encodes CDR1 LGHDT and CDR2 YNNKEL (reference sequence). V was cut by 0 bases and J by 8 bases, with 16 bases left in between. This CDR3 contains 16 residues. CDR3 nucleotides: TGTGCCAGCAGCCAAGATGAGGCGGGGGTATACGAAAAACTGTTTTTT. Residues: CASSQDEAGVYEKLFF.

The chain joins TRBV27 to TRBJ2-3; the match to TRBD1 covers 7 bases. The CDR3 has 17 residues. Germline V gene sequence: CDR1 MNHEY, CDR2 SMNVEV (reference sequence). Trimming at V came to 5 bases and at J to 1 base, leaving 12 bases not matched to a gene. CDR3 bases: TGTGCCAGCAGTCCCAAGACAGGGCCGGGCGGCACAGATACGCAGTATTTT. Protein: CASSPKTGPGGTDTQYF.

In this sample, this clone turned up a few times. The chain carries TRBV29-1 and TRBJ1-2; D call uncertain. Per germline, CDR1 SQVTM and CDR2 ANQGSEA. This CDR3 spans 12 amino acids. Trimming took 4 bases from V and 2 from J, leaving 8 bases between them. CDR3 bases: TGCAGCGTTGGGGCGGGGAACTATGGCTACACCTTC. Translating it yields CSVGAGNYGYTF.

CDR3: CASSEGQGAGYEQYF. As DNA, the CDR3 is TGTGCCAGCAGCGAGGGACAGGGGGCCGGCTACGAGCAGTACTTC. This chain joins TRBV25-1 and TRBJ2-7, with 12 bases identical to TRBD1. The CDR3 contains 15 residues. V dropped 6 bases and J dropped 3; count of bases not matched to a gene: 6. Germline assignment: CDR1 MGHDK and CDR2 SYGVNS.

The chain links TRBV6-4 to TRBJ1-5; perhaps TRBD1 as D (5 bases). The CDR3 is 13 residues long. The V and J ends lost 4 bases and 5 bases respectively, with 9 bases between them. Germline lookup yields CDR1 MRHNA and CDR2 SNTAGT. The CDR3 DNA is TGTGCCAGCAGTGTACAGGTTGATCAGCCCCAGCATTTT. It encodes CASSVQVDQPQHF.